One and the same sample provided the 28 T cell receptor beta chains below, sequenced in a study of cytomegalovirus exposure and HLA in healthy donors listed by TCRdb under 2017. Library preparation employed the immunoSEQ multiplex PCR assay. Here the immuneACCESS table is served through TCRdb, limited to in-frame sequences with V and J called. Missing clones are a known gap in these copies; in checked studies unresolved V genes cover under half, and the rest lacks a known reason. The sample table records 120,000 or so clones; roughly 88% of these occur just once. Clones ranked in the top ten supply approximately 2% of the sample. Sample: PBMCs. These receptors were obtained from a man in his late teens or twenties in good health and CMV-seronegative.

This clone has a handful of counts. This chain joins TRBV7-6 and TRBJ2-5; the D is unclear. This CDR3 spans 13 amino acids. Germline CDR1 reads SGHVS; CDR2 reads FNYEAQ. The germline V and J ends were trimmed by 1 base and 2 bases, with 5 bases remaining between them. DNA for the CDR3: TGTGCCAGCAGCTTAGGCCTACAAGAGACCCAGTACTTC. It is translated as CASSLGLQETQYF.

The chain couples TRBV4-3 to TRBJ2-1; perhaps TRBD1 as D (5 bases). Trimming cost V 3 bases and J 9 bases, with 9 bases left between them. This CDR3 contains 12 residues. Looked up from germline, CDR1 is LGHNA and CDR2 is YSLEER. The CDR3 nucleotides read TGCGCCAGCAGCCACCAGGGTGGTGAGCAGTTCTTC. Translated, it gives CASSHQGGEQFF.

A remark on this clone: Relative to the germline gene, one junction end is altered; a read error may explain this. The chain links TRBV7-9 to TRBJ1-2, with no clear D. CDR1 and CDR2 (germline): SEHNR, FQNEAQ (reference sequence). This CDR3 has 11 residues. The CDR3 protein is CASSWRSEYSF. CDR3 in DNA: TGTGCCAGCAGCTGGCGGAGTGAATATTCCTTC. Combining the CDR3 with reference TRBV7-9 and TRBJ1-2 gives the whole variable domain DTGVSQNPRHKITKRGQNVTFRCDPISEHNRLYWYRQTLGQGPEFLTYFQNEAQLEKSRLLSDRFSAERPKGSFSTLEIQRTEQGDSAMYLCASSWRSEYSFGSGTRLTVV.

CDR3 sequence (DNA): TGTGCCAGCATGACGCCTATCGGAGGCTATGGCTACACCTTC. It codes for CASMTPIGGYGYTF. The chain couples TRBV6-5 to TRBJ1-2, with D hard to call. This CDR3 region has 14 residues. Germline V gives CDR1 MNHEY, CDR2 SVGAGI. Trimming removed 7 bases from V and 4 bases from J, with 16 bases in between.

The V call is TRBV4-3, the J call TRBJ2-3, with 9 positions matching TRBD2. The CDR3 is 18 residues long. CDR1 is LGHNA, CDR2 YSLEER, per germline. V lost 0 bases, J lost 7 bases, and 14 bases stayed unmatched. CDR3 loop: CASSQDGGLAGGPNTQYF. The CDR3 DNA is TGCGCCAGCAGCCAAGATGGGGGACTCGCGGGGGGGCCAAATACGCAGTATTTT.

This clone was detected only once. The chain is built from TRBV18 and TRBJ2-7; TRBD2 might be the D (5 bases). Trimming removed 3 bases at V and 0 bases at J, with 9 bases between. There are 14 residues in the CDR3. Germline CDR1 is KGHSH and CDR2 is LQKENI. CDR3 DNA: TGTGCCAGCTCACCGGAGGTCAACTCCTACGAGCAGTACTTC. Translating gives CASSPEVNSYEQYF.

The chain recombines TRBV19 with TRBJ1-4; D perhaps matches TRBD1 (6 bases). CDR1 and CDR2 from the germline V gene are LNHDA and SQIVND (reference sequence). V was cut by 6 bases and J by 7 bases, with 15 bases left in between. This CDR3 is 14 amino acids long. This chain's CDR3 is CASRGRGDVEKLFF. CDR3 DNA sequence: TGTGCCAGTAGAGGCAGGGGCGATGTTGAAAAACTGTTTTTT.

The chain couples TRBV5-1 to TRBJ2-1, with D tentatively TRBD2 (6 bases). Germline loops: CDR1 SGHRS, CDR2 YFSETQ. The CDR3 loop spans 16 amino acids. Trimming took 0 bases from V and 3 from J, leaving 13 bases between them. The CDR3 sequence is CASSLALRRDYNEQFF. The CDR3 DNA follows: TGCGCCAGCAGCTTGGCGCTTCGGCGGGACTACAATGAGCAGTTCTTC. Looking up the rest from reference TRBV5-1 and TRBJ2-1 gives the full variable domain: KAGVTQTPRYLIKTRGQQVTLSCSPISGHRSVSWYQQTPGQGLQFLFEYFSETQRNKGNFPGRFSGRQFSNSRSEMNVSTLELGDSALYLCASSLALRRDYNEQFFGPGTRLTVL.

The genes are TRBV27 and TRBJ2-4, with a weak D call TRBD2 (6 bases). V lost 1 base and J lost 3, with 13 bases in between. CDR3 length equals 16 residues. Germline assignment: CDR1 MNHEY and CDR2 SMNVEV (reference sequence). Written as DNA, the CDR3 is TGTGCCAGCAGTTTATGGGGCGGAGGGGACAAAAACATTCAGTACTTC. The encoded protein is CASSLWGGGDKNIQYF.

This chain uses TRBV7-9 with TRBJ1-5; tentative D call: TRBD1 (5 bases). V shed 5 bases and J shed 9 bases, with 14 bases lying between them. The CDR3 is 13 residues long. Germline assignment: CDR1 SEHNR and CDR2 FQNEAQ (reference sequence). This CDR3 reads CASSPGVGGPQHF. The CDR3 nucleotides are TGTGCCAGCAGCCCCGGAGTGGGGGGGCCCCAGCATTTT. Full variable domain (outside the CDR3, taken from reference TRBV7-9 and TRBJ1-5): DTGVSQNPRHKITKRGQNVTFRCDPISEHNRLYWYRQTLGQGPEFLTYFQNEAQLEKSRLLSDRFSAERPKGSFSTLEIQRTEQGDSAMYLCASSPGVGGPQHFGDGTRLSIL.

The chain links TRBV2 to TRBJ2-1; the D gene is possibly TRBD1 (6 bases). From germline, CDR1 is SNHLY and CDR2 FYNNEI. The CDR3 covers 16 residues. Deletions cut 4 bases from V and 3 bases from J, with 16 bases between. The CDR3 spells CASSVGTTAYYNEQFF. The CDR3 DNA reads TGTGCCAGCAGTGTCGGGACAACCGCCTACTACAATGAGCAGTTCTTC.

The rearrangement uses TRBV10-2 and TRBJ1-5; no firm D call. CDR1 is WSHSY, CDR2 SAAADI, per germline. The length of the CDR3 is 12 residues. V lost 5 bases to trimming and J lost 8 bases, with 10 bases between them. CDR3 DNA sequence: TGCGCCAGCAGTCGACAATTGGAGCCCCAGCATTTT. Protein product: CASSRQLEPQHF.

This clone was recorded once. V and J are TRBV15 and TRBJ1-1; 7 positions match TRBD1. CDR3 length equals 13 residues. Germline CDR1 reads LNHNV; CDR2 reads YYDKDF (reference sequence). V gave up 0 bases and J gave up 5 bases; unmatched junction bases: 0. CDR3 nucleotides: TGTGCCACCAGCAGAGACAGGGGGACTGAAGCTTTCTTT. Its translation is CATSRDRGTEAFF.

The V and J genes are TRBV18 and TRBJ2-7, with TRBD1 matching over 7 bases. J was trimmed by 3 bases and V by 3 bases; bases with no gene match: 2. The germline V gene encodes CDR1 KGHSH and CDR2 LQKENI. This CDR3 comprises 13 residues. The CDR3 protein is CASSPTGVYEQYF. CDR3 nucleotide sequence: TGTGCCAGCTCACCTACAGGGGTCTACGAGCAGTACTTC.

The chain carries TRBV28 and TRBJ1-2; no definite D call. Trimming shortened V by 2 bases and J by 5 bases, and 6 bases separated the two germline ends. CDR3 length: 12 residues. CDR1 is MDHEN, CDR2 SYDVKM, per germline. The CDR3 reads CASSLPPYGYTF. The CDR3, as DNA: TGTGCCAGCAGTTTACCCCCGTATGGCTACACCTTC.

The chain uses TRBV6-5 and TRBJ2-3; TRBD2 might be the D (7 bases). The V end was cut by 0 bases, the J end by 5 bases, with 12 bases between. There are 15 residues in the CDR3. Germline CDR1 MNHEY, CDR2 SVGAGI. In DNA form, the CDR3 reads TGTGCCAGCAGTTACTCGGGGGGGGCGCGAGATACGCAGTATTTT. Translated: CASSYSGGARDTQYF.

The V call is TRBV25-1, the J call TRBJ2-7; D may be TRBD1 (5 bases). Trimming removed 3 bases at V and 5 bases at J, with 14 bases between. The CDR3 sequence is 14 residues long. Looked up from germline, CDR1 is MGHDK and CDR2 is SYGVNS. The CDR3 loop reads CASSDQGRRDEQYF. The CDR3 bases are TGTGCCAGCAGTGACCAGGGCCGTCGGGACGAGCAGTACTTC.

V usage is TRBV5-1 and J usage is TRBJ2-3, with 10 bases that match TRBD2. Germline V gene lookup returns CDR1 SGHRS and CDR2 YFSETQ. Germline trimming cut 10 bases from V and 0 bases from J; bases unmatched to any gene: 8. The CDR3 sequence is 15 residues long. CDR3 sequence: CACQRGGPSTDTQYF. In DNA form, the CDR3 reads TGCGCCTGCCAGCGGGGGGGCCCTAGCACAGATACGCAGTATTTT.

This sequence joins TRBV6-5 and TRBJ1-2; maybe TRBD1 (5 bases). The germline CDR1 and CDR2 sequences are MNHEY and SVGAGI. Trimming removed 4 bases at V and 3 bases at J, with 12 bases between. The CDR3 extends over 14 amino acids. Here the CDR3 reads CASSLGGIYYGYTF. The CDR3 nucleotides read TGTGCCAGCAGTTTGGGGGGGATTTACTATGGCTACACCTTC.

The rearrangement links TRBV7-8 to TRBJ1-2, with a weak D call TRBD1 (5 bases). The CDR3 is made up of 12 amino acids. Looked up from germline, CDR1 is SGHVS and CDR2 is FQNEAQ. V lost 1 base and J lost 8, with 8 bases in between. CDR3 sequence (DNA): TGTGCCAGCAGCTTAGGGGGGGTCGGCTACACCTTC. Translated: CASSLGGVGYTF.

This clone appeared many times. V and J are TRBV7-2 and TRBJ2-7; 10 bases are shared with TRBD2. Germline V lookup: CDR1 SGHTA, CDR2 FQGNSA. V was clipped by 1 base and J by 5 bases; unmatched bases: 2. The CDR3 length is 14 residues. The CDR3 here is CASSLVLAGNEQYF. For the CDR3, the DNA is TGTGCCAGCAGCTTAGTACTAGCGGGGAACGAGCAGTACTTC.

CDR3 in amino acids: CASSVEQGADYGYTF. The CDR3 bases are TGTGCCAGCAGCGTTGAACAGGGGGCGGACTATGGCTACACCTTC. The gene calls are TRBV5-4 and TRBJ1-2; TRBD1 agrees at 9 bases. Germline V gene data show CDR1 as SGHNT and CDR2 as YYREEE (reference sequence). The CDR3 runs 15 residues. The trim removed 4 bases at V and 3 bases at J, leaving 7 bases unmatched.

V usage is TRBV25-1 and J usage is TRBJ2-7; 7 bases map to TRBD1. V shed 2 bases, J shed 1 base, and the junction held 11 bases outside the gene matches. Germline lookup yields CDR1 MGHDK and CDR2 SYGVNS. The CDR3 is 17 residues long. The CDR3 is CASSETSLGQRSYEQYF. DNA of the CDR3: TGTGCCAGCAGTGAAACATCGTTGGGACAGCGATCCTACGAGCAGTACTTC.

The chain has TRBV19 and TRBJ2-7; D gene uncertain. CDR3 length: 10 residues. Trimming cost V 9 bases and J 5 bases, with 8 bases left between them. Germline CDR1 reads LNHDA; CDR2 reads SQIVND (reference sequence). CDR3 bases: TGTGCCAGGCCCCAGGACGAGCAGTACTTC. This codes for CARPQDEQYF.

This clone is a singleton in its sample. The rearrangement uses TRBV7-9 and TRBJ2-7; 9 nucleotides agree with TRBD2. Trimming removed 5 bases from V and 2 bases from J; junction bases left unmatched: 10. Germline lookup yields CDR1 SEHNR and CDR2 FQNEAQ (reference sequence). CDR3 length equals 16 residues. CDR3 loop: CASSTMTSGNPYEQYF. In DNA form, the CDR3 reads TGTGCCAGCAGCACGATGACTAGCGGTAACCCCTACGAGCAGTACTTC. The full variable domain, with the rest looked up from reference TRBV7-9 and TRBJ2-7, is DTGVSQNPRHKITKRGQNVTFRCDPISEHNRLYWYRQTLGQGPEFLTYFQNEAQLEKSRLLSDRFSAERPKGSFSTLEIQRTEQGDSAMYLCASSTMTSGNPYEQYFGPGTRLTVT.

V gene TRBV30 combines with J gene TRBJ2-5, with a weak D call TRBD1 (5 bases). This CDR3 is 13 amino acids long. Trimming took off 0 bases at V and 3 bases at J, with 8 bases between the two ends. The germline V gene has CDR1 GTSNPN and CDR2 SVGIG (reference sequence). CDR3 sequence (DNA): TGTGCCTGGAGTGTACAGGTCAAAGAGACCCAGTACTTC. As protein: CAWSVQVKETQYF.

The chain uses TRBV5-1 and TRBJ1-1; D may be TRBD1 (6 bases). Germline V gene data show CDR1 as SGHRS and CDR2 as YFSETQ. The CDR3 spans 12 residues. Trimming pared 7 bases from V and 4 bases from J, leaving 11 bases between. The CDR3 nucleotides read TGCGCCAGCCAGGGGCGAGGCACTGAAGCTTTCTTT. Translating it yields CASQGRGTEAFF.

The chain joins TRBV29-1 to TRBJ1-4; unclear D gene. The CDR3 covers 12 residues. CDR1 is SQVTM and CDR2 is ANQGSEA in the germline V gene. V was shortened by 4 bases and J by 6 bases, with 9 bases between the two germline ends. The CDR3 is CSVVGTHEKLFF. Written as DNA, the CDR3 is TGCAGCGTTGTGGGCACACATGAAAAACTGTTTTTT.